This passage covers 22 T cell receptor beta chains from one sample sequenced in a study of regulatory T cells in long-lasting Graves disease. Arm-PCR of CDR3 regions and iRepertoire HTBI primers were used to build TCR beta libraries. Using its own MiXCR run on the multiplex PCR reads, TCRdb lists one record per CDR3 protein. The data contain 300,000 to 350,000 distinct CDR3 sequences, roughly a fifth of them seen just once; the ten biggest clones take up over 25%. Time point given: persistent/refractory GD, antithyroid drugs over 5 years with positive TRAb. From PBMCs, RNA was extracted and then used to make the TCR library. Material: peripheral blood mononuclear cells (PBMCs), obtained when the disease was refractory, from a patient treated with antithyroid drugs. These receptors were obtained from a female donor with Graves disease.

CDR3 sequence (DNA): TGTGCCAGCAGCCTTTTGGACAGCCAAGAGACCCAGTACTTC. Its protein product is CASSLLDSQETQYF. V and J are TRBV5-5 and TRBJ2-5, with D perhaps TRBD1 (6 bases). Trimming removed 4 bases at V and 1 base at J, with 11 bases between. This CDR3 is built from 14 residues. Germline V gene lookup returns CDR1 SGHKS and CDR2 YYEKEE (reference sequence).

The chain's CDR3 is CASSQVTGDQPQHF. Written as DNA, the CDR3 is TGCGCCAGCAGCCAAGTAACAGGGGATCAGCCCCAGCATTTT. The J gene is TRBJ1-5, the V gene TRBV4-3, with 7 bases matching TRBD1. The CDR3 runs to 14 residues. The germline gives CDR1 LGHNA, CDR2 YSLEER. V lost 1 base and J lost 5; bases outside the gene matches: 2.

CDR3 bases: TGTGCCAGCAGTTACTCGACTGGAAACACCATATATTTT. It yields the protein CASSYSTGNTIYF. The gene calls are TRBV6-2 or TRBV6-3 and TRBJ1-3, with D unresolved. The CDR3 runs 13 residues. V gave up 0 bases and J gave up 2 bases, with 2 bases separating them. The germline V gene encodes CDR1 MNHEY and CDR2 SVGEGT.

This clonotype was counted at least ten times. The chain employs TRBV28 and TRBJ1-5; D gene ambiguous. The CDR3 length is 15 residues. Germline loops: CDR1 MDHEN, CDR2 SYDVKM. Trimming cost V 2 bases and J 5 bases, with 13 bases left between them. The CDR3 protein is CASSLRTRGHQPQHF. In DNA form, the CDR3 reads TGTGCCAGCAGTTTAAGGACGCGAGGGCATCAGCCCCAGCATTTT.

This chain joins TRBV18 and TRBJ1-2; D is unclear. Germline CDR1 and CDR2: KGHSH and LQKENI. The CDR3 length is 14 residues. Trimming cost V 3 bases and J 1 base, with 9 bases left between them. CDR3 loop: CASSPGESNYGYTF. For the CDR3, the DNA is TGTGCCAGCTCACCCGGGGAGAGTAACTATGGCTACACCTTC. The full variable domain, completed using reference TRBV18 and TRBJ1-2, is NAGVMQNPRHLVRRRGQEARLRCSPMKGHSHVYWYRQLPEEGLKFMVYLQKENIIDESGMPKERFSAEFPKEGPSILRIQQVVRGDSAAYFCASSPGESNYGYTFGSGTRLTVV.

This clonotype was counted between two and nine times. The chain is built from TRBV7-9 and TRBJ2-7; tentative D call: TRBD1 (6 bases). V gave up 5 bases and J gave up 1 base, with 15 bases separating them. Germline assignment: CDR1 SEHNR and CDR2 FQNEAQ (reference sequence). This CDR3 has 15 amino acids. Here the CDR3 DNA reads TGTGCCAGCAGCATCAACGGACAGTTTTCCTACGAGCAGTACTTC. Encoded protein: CASSINGQFSYEQYF.

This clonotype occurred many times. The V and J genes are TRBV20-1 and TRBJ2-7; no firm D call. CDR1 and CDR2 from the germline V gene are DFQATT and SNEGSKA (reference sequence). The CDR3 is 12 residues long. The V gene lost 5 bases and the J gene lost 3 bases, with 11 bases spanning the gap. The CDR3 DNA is TGCAGTGCTCCTGACGGTTACTACGAGCAGTACTTC. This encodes CSAPDGYYEQYF.

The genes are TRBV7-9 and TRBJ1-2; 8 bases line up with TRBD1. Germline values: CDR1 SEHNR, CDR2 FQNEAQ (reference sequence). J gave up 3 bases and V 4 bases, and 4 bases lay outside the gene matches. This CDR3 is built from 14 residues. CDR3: CASSSTGVYYGYTF. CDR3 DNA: TGTGCCAGCAGCTCGACAGGGGTATACTATGGCTACACCTTC.

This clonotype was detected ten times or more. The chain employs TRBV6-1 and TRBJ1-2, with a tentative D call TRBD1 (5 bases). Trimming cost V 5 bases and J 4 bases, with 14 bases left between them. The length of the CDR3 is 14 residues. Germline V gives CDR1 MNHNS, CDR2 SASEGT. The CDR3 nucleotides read TGTGCCAGCAGTCCCGGGACGCAAGGCTATGGCTACACCTTC. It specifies CASSPGTQGYGYTF.

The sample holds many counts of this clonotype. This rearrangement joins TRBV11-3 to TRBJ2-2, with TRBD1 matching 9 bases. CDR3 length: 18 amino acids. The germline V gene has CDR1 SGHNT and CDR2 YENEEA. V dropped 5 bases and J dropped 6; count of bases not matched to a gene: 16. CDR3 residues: CASSPSEGQGRGSGELFF. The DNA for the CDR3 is TGTGCCAGCAGCCCCTCCGAGGGACAGGGTAGGGGGTCCGGGGAGCTGTTTTTT.

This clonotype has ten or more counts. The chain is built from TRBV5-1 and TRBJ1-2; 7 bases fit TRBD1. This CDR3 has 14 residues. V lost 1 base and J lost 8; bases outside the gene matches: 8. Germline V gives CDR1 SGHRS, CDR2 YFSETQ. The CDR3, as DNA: TGCGCCAGCAGCTTGTTGCGACAGGGTCGGGGCTACACCTTC. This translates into CASSLLRQGRGYTF.

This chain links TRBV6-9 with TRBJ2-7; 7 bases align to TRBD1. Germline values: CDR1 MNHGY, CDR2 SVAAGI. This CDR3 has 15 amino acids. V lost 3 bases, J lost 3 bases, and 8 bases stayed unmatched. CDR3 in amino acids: CASSYDREINYEQYF. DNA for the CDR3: TGTGCCAGCAGTTACGACAGGGAAATTAACTACGAGCAGTACTTC.

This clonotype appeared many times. The CDR3 protein is CASGDRASYEQYF. The CDR3 region has the DNA TGTGCCAGCGGCGACAGGGCCTCCTACGAGCAGTACTTC. The chain combines TRBV6-2 or TRBV6-3 with TRBJ2-7; TRBD1 agrees at 7 bases. Trimming at V came to 8 bases and at J to 0 bases, leaving 4 bases not matched to a gene. The germline gives CDR1 MNHEY, CDR2 SVGEGT. The CDR3 has 13 amino acids.

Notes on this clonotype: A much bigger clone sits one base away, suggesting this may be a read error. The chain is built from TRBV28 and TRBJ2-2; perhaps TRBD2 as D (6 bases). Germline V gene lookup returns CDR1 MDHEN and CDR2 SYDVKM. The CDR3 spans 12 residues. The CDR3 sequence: CASSANTGGLFF. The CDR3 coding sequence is TGTGCCAGCAGTGCTAACACCGGGGGGCTGTTTTTT.

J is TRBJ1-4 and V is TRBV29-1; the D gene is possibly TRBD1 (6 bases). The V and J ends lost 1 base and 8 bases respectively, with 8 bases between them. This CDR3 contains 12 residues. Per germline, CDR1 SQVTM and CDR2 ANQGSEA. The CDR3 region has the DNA TGCAGCGTTGAAGGGGGGCAAGAAAAACTGTTTTTT. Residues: CSVEGGQEKLFF.

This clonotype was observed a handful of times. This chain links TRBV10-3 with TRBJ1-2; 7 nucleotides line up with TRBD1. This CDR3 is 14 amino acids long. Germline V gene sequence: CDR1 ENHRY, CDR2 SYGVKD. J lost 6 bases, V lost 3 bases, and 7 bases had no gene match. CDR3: CAISDPRQGHGYTF. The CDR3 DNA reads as TGTGCCATCAGTGACCCAAGACAGGGCCATGGCTACACCTTC.

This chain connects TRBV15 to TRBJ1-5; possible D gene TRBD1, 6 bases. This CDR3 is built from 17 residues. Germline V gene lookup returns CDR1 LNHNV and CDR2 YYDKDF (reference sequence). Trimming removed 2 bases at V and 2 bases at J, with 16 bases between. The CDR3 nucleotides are TGTGCCACCAGCAGAACTTTCAGGGGATCCCGCAATCAGCCCCAGCATTTT. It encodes CATSRTFRGSRNQPQHF.

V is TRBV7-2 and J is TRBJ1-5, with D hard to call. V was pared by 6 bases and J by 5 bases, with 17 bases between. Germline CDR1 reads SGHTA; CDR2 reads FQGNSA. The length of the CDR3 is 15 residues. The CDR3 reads CASRQTSGSHQPQHF. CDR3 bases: TGTGCCAGCAGACAGACCTCGGGGTCGCATCAGCCCCAGCATTTT. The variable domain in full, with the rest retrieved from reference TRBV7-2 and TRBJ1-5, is GAGVSQSPSNKVTEKGKDVELRCDPISGHTALYWYRQSLGQGLEFLIYFQGNSAPDKSGLPSDRFSAERTGGSVSTLTIQRTQQEDSAVYLCASRQTSGSHQPQHFGDGTRLSIL.

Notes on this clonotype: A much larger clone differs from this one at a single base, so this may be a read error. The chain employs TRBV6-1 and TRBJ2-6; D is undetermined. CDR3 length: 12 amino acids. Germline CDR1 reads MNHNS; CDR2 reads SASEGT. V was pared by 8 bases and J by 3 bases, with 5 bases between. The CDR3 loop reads CASRCGANVLTF. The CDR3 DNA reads TGTGCCAGCCGGTGTGGGGCCAACGTCCTGACTTTC.

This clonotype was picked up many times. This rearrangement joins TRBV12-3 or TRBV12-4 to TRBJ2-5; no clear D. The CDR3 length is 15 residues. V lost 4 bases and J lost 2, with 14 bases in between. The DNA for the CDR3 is TGTGCCAGCAGTTGGGCCCTCGAACGGCAAGAGACCCAGTACTTC. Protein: CASSWALERQETQYF.

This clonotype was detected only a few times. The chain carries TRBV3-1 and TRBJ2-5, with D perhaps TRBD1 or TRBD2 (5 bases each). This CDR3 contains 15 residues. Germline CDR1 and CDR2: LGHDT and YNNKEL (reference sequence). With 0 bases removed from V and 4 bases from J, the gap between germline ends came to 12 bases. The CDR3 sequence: CASSQDRDPAETQYF. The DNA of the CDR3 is TGTGCCAGCAGCCAAGATAGGGACCCTGCAGAGACCCAGTACTTC.

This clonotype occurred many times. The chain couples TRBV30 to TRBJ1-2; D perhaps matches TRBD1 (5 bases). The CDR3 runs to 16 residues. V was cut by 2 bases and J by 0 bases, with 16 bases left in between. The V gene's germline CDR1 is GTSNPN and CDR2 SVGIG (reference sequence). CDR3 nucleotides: TGTGCCTGGAGTATGGGGACGGGGAGACCTAACTATGGCTACACCTTC. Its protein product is CAWSMGTGRPNYGYTF.